These T cell receptor beta chains were read from a single sample in a study of OX40 agonist ivuxolimab in advanced cancers. TCRdb's table, derived via immunoSEQ multiplex PCR, lists solely in-frame clones and lacks some. The table records 60,000 to 75,000 clones, roughly 88% of them present only once. This specimen was CD4+ or CD8+ T cells sorted from blood, taken in a trial of the OX40 agonist ivuxolimab. The receptor set was obtained from an adult with an advanced solid tumor such as melanoma, head and neck, liver or kidney cancer. Both conserved end residues are part of each CDR3. The D gene is left open where the match is weak. Clone sizes are given selectively: once, few, many, or a class where the clone is expanded.

>TRBD2|TRBJ2-5|TRBV5-1|NA
TGCGCCAGCAGCTGGGAGGGAATGGAAAAGACCCAGTACTTC
CASSWEGMEKTQYF
>TRBD1|TRBJ2-3|TRBV19|NA
TGTGCCAGTAGTACGGACAGGTCTGCAGATACGCAGTATTTT
CASSTDRSADTQYF
>NA|TRBJ1-2|TRBV20-1|NA
TGCAGTGCCGCTCCCCAGGGGGGCTACACCTTC
CSAAPQGGYTF
>NA|TRBJ1-3|TRBV9|NA
TGTGCCAGCAGCGTAGGGACAGCTGGAAACACCATATATTTT
CASSVGTAGNTIYF
>NA|TRBJ1-1|TRBV5-6|NA
TGTGCCAGCAGCTTGGCCGAGTTCACTGAAGCTTTCTTT
CASSLAEFTEAFF
>TRBD1|TRBJ2-5|TRBV6-5|NA
TGTGCCAGCAGTAGAGACAGGGGACAAGAGACCCAGTACTTC
CASSRDRGQETQYF
>NA|TRBJ1-4|TRBV19|NA
TGTGCCAGTAGTCCCCCGGGGACGTTTGGGGAAAAACTGTTTTTT
CASSPPGTFGEKLFF
>NA|TRBJ2-5|TRBV5-1|NA
TGCGCCAGCAGCTTCGACGGTAGGGGTATAGGTGAGACCCAGTACTTC
CASSFDGRGIGETQYF
>NA|TRBJ2-7|TRBV6-5|NA
TGTGCCAGCAGTTACTCGCCCAAAGGGACCTACGAGCAGTACTTC
CASSYSPKGTYEQYF
>NA|TRBJ2-5|TRBV29-1|NA
TGCAGCGTTGGGTCAGGGGTACAAGAGACCCAGTACTTC
CSVGSGVQETQYF
>NA|TRBJ1-5|TRBV4-1|NA
TGCGCCAGCAGCCAAGATTCGGGGGGAAGCAATCAGCCCCAGCATTTT
CASSQDSGGSNQPQHF
>NA|TRBJ2-3|TRBV2|NA
TGTGCCAGCAGTGAAGGGGGGACAGATACGCAGTATTTT
CASSEGGTDTQYF
>NA|TRBJ1-1|TRBV6-1|NA
TGTGCCAGCAGTTCGGGGGGAACTGAAGCTTTCTTT
CASSSGGTEAFF
>NA|TRBJ1-3|TRBV28|NA
TGTGAGGTACAGTATGGAAACACCATATATTTT
CEVQYGNTIYF
>TRBD2|TRBJ2-1|TRBV7-2|NA
TGTGCCAGCAGTGGGGTAGCGGGAGAAAAATTCGAAACCTACAATGAGCAGTTCTTC
CASSGVAGEKFETYNEQFF
>TRBD1|TRBJ1-5|TRBV19|NA
TGTGCCAGTAGTAGTCGGACAGGGGGGATTGGTCAGCCCCAGCATTTT
CASSSRTGGIGQPQHF
>NA|TRBJ2-1|TRBV29-1|NA
TGCAGTTCTCTTTACGATAGCTATGAGCAGTTCTTC
CSSLYDSYEQFF
>NA|TRBJ1-1|TRBV14|NA
TGTGCCAGCAGCCATCGAAATGAAGCTTTCTTT
CASSHRNEAFF
>NA|TRBJ2-5|TRBV6-5|few
TGTGCCAGCAGTTACGGTAGGAAGGGAGAGACCCAGTACTTC
CASSYGRKGETQYF
>NA|TRBJ2-2|TRBV7-9|NA
TGTGCCAGCAGTTTTCAGGGTATGGGCACCGGGGAGCTGTTTTTT
CASSFQGMGTGELFF
>NA|TRBJ2-1|TRBV7-7|once
TGTGCCAGCAGCCCACAGAGCTCCTACAATGAGCAGTTCTTC
CASSPQSSYNEQFF
>NA|TRBJ1-5|TRBV4-3|NA
TGCGCCAGCAGCCAAAGTTATGTTCAGCCCCAGCATTTT
CASSQSYVQPQHF
>NA|TRBJ1-2|TRBV28|NA
TGTGCCAGCAGACTGGAGGCCCAGGGCAACTATGGCTACACCTTC
CASRLEAQGNYGYTF
>NA|TRBJ1-5|TRBV5-5|NA
TGTGCCAGCAGTGGACCTAATCAGCCCCAGCATTTT
CASSGPNQPQHF
>TRBD2|TRBJ2-2|TRBV4-3|few
TGCGCCAGCAGCCAAGACCCCCCGGAGCGGGAGACCGGGGAGCTGTTTTTT
CASSQDPPERETGELFF
>TRBD1|TRBJ2-3|TRBV18|NA
TGTGCCAGCTCTCAACAGGGGGGCACAGATACGCAGTATTTT
CASSQQGGTDTQYF
>NA|TRBJ2-6|TRBV5-6|NA
TGTGCCAGCAGCTCCAGAGAGTCTGGGGCCAACGTCCTGACTTTC
CASSSRESGANVLTF
>TRBD1|TRBJ1-1|TRBV28|NA
TGTGCCAGCAGCAGGGGTGGGACAGGACGGAACACTGAAGCTTTCTTT
CASSRGGTGRNTEAFF
>NA|TRBJ2-1|TRBV5-1|NA
TGCGCCAGCAGCATTCAAACGGAAGTCTCCTACAATGAGCAGTTCTTC
CASSIQTEVSYNEQFF
>TRBD1|TRBJ2-3|TRBV5-1|once
TGCGCCAGCGGGATGGTGGGACAGGGGACAGATACGCAGTATTTT
CASGMVGQGTDTQYF
>TRBD1|TRBJ2-3|TRBV11-2|NA
TGTGCCAGCGGCCGGGACAGATACACAGATACGCAGTATTTT
CASGRDRYTDTQYF
>NA|TRBJ2-2|TRBV28|NA
TGTGCCAGCAGTACCACATCTGGGGGCTTGCGTACCGGGGAGCTGTTTTTT
CASSTTSGGLRTGELFF
>NA|TRBJ2-2|TRBV4-3|NA
TGCGCCAGCAGCCAAGATGGCACCGGGGAGCTGTTTTTT
CASSQDGTGELFF
>NA|TRBJ2-7|TRBV10-3|NA
TGTGCCATCAGTGATAGGCAGGGCCCCTACGAGCAGTACTTC
CAISDRQGPYEQYF
>TRBD1|TRBJ2-7|TRBV7-2|few
TGTGCCAGCAGCTCCCTGAGGACAGGAGTCTACGAGCAGTACTTC
CASSSLRTGVYEQYF
>NA|TRBJ1-2|TRBV14|NA
TGTGCCAGCAGCCAAGAAACCCAGGGGCAGGGCTACACCTTC
CASSQETQGQGYTF
>NA|TRBJ2-1|TRBV20-1|NA
TGCAGTGCTAGAGTCTTCCGTGAGCAGTTCTTC
CSARVFREQFF
>TRBD1|TRBJ2-7|TRBV6-6|NA
TGTGCCAGCAGTTACGACAGGGGGTTCTACGAGCAGTACTTC
CASSYDRGFYEQYF
>NA|TRBJ2-7|TRBV28|NA
TGTGCCAGCAGTAGGCAGCCCTCCTACGAGCAGTACTTC
CASSRQPSYEQYF
>NA|TRBJ1-1|TRBV7-9|once
TGTGCCAGCAGCCCAATGGGGGGAGCGAACACTGAAGCTTTCTTT
CASSPMGGANTEAFF
>NA|TRBJ1-4|TRBV30|NA
TGTGCCTGGAGCGAACAGCCAACTAATGAAAAACTGTTTTTT
CAWSEQPTNEKLFF
>NA|TRBJ1-1|TRBV19|NA
TGTGCCAGTAGTATTAATACGAACACTGAAGCTTTCTTT
CASSINTNTEAFF
>TRBD1|TRBJ2-5|TRBV5-4|NA
TGTGCCAGCAGCTCGACAGGGGGAAAAGAGACCCAGTACTTC
CASSSTGGKETQYF
>NA|TRBJ2-7|TRBV4-2|NA
TGTGCCAGCAGCCAAGAAGGATCCAGCGTCCTCTCCTACGAGCAGTACTTC
CASSQEGSSVLSYEQYF
>NA|TRBJ1-1|TRBV6-1|NA
TGTGCCAGCAGAACCGGACAGAACACTGAAGCTTTCTTT
CASRTGQNTEAFF
>TRBD1|TRBJ2-3|TRBV5-1|NA
TGCGCCAGCAGCTCGGGACAGGGGTCCGAGGATACGCAGTATTTT
CASSSGQGSEDTQYF